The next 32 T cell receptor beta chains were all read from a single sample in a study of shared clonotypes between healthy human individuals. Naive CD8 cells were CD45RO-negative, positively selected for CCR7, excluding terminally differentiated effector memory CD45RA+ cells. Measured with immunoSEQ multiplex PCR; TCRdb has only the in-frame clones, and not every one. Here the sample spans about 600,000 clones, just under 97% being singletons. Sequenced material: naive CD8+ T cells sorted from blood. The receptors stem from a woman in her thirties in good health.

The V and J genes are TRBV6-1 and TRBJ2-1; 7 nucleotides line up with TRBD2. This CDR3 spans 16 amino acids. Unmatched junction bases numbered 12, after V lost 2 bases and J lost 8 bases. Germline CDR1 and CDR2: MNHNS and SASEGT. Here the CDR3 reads CASSERSGGPRDEQFF. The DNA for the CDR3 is TGTGCCAGCAGTGAACGGTCGGGAGGACCCAGGGATGAGCAGTTCTTC.

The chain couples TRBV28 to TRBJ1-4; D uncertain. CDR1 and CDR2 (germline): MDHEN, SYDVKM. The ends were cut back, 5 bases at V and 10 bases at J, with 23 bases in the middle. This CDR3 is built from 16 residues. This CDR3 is CASSTGPMNRVGKLFF. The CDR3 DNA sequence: TGTGCCAGCAGTACCGGGCCGATGAACCGCGTCGGAAAACTGTTTTTT.

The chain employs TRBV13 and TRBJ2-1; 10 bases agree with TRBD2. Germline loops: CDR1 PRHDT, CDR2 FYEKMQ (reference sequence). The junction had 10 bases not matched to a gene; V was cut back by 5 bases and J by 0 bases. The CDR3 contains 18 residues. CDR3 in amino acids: CASSGRGTSAYSYNEQFF. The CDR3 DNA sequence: TGTGCCAGCAGCGGCCGAGGGACTAGCGCTTACTCCTACAATGAGCAGTTCTTC.

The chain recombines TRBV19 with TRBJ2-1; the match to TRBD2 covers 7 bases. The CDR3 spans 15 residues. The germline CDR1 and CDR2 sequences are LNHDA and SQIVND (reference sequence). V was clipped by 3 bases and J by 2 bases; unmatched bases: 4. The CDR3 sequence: CASSMWEGAYNEQFF. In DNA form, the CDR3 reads TGTGCCAGTAGTATGTGGGAGGGTGCCTACAATGAGCAGTTCTTC.

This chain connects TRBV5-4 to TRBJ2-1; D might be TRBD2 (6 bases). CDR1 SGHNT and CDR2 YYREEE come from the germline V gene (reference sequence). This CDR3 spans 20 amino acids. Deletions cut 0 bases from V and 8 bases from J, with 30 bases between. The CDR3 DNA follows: TGTGCCAGCAGCTTGGAAACGAGTCGGGCTAGCGATAACCTTGGCGATGAGCAGTTCTTC. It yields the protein CASSLETSRASDNLGDEQFF.

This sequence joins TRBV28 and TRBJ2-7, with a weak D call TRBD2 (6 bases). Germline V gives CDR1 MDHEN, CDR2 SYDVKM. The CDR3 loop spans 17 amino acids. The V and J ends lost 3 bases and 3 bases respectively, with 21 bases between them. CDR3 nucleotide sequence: TGTGCCAGCAGTTTGGAAGGCGGGACCACCCCCCTCTACGAGCAGTACTTC. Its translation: CASSLEGGTTPLYEQYF. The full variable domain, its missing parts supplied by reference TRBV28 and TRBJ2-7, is DVKVTQSSRYLVKRTGEKVFLECVQDMDHENMFWYRQDPGLGLRLIYFSYDVKMKEKGDIPEGYSVSREKKERFSLILESASTNQTSMYLCASSLEGGTTPLYEQYFGPGTRLTVT.

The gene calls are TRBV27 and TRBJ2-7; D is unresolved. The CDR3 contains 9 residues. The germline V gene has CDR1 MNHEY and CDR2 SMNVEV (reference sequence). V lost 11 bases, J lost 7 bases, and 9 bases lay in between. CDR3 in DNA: TGTGCCGTTGGGTGGGAGCAGTACTTC. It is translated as CAVGWEQYF.

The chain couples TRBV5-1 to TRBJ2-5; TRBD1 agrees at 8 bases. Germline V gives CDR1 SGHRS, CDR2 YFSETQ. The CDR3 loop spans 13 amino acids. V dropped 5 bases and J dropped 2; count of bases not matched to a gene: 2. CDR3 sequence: CASRDRAQETQYF. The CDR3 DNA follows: TGCGCCAGCAGGGACAGGGCGCAAGAGACCCAGTACTTC.

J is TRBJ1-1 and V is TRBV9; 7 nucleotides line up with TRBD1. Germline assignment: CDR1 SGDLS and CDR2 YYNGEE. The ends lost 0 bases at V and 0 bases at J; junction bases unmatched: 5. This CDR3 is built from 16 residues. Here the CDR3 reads CASSVVQGTLNTEAFF. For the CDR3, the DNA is TGTGCCAGCAGCGTAGTACAGGGGACCCTGAACACTGAAGCTTTCTTT.

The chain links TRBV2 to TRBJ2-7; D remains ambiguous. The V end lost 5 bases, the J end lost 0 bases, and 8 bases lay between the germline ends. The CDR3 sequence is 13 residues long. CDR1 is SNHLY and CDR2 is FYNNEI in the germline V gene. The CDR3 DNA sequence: TGTGCCAGCAGTTTCGGATTCTCCTACGAGCAGTACTTC. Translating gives CASSFGFSYEQYF. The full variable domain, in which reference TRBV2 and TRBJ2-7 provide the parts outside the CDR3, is EPEVTQTPSHQVTQMGQEVILRCVPISNHLYFYWYRQILGQKVEFLVSFYNNEISEKSEIFDDQFSVERPDGSNFTLKIRSTKLEDSAMYFCASSFGFSYEQYFGPGTRLTVT.

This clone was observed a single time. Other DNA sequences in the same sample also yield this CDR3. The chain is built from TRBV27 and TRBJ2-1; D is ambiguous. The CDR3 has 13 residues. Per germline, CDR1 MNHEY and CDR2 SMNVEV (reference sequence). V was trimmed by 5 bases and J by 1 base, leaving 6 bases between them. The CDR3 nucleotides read TGTGCCAGCAGTCCTGGGTCCTACAATGAGCAGTTCTTC. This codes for CASSPGSYNEQFF.

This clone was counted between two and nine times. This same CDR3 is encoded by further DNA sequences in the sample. The CDR3 here is CASSFGRTYEQYF. The CDR3 coding sequence is TGTGCCAGCAGTTTTGGCAGGACCTACGAGCAGTACTTC. This chain connects TRBV27 to TRBJ2-7; D ambiguous. This CDR3 is 13 amino acids long. Germline-derived CDR1 and CDR2 are MNHEY and SMNVEV (reference sequence). Trimming cost V 3 bases and J 2 bases, with 8 bases left between them.

DNA of the CDR3: TGTGCCAGCAGGACCCGGGGGGGAGAAGGGCGGGAGACCCAGTACTTC. Translation gives CASRTRGGEGRETQYF. The chain couples TRBV28 to TRBJ2-5; 8 nucleotides agree with TRBD2. Looked up from germline, CDR1 is MDHEN and CDR2 is SYDVKM. This CDR3 has 16 residues. Germline trimming cut 6 bases from V and 5 bases from J; bases unmatched to any gene: 14. Looking up the rest from reference TRBV28 and TRBJ2-5 gives the full variable domain: DVKVTQSSRYLVKRTGEKVFLECVQDMDHENMFWYRQDPGLGLRLIYFSYDVKMKEKGDIPEGYSVSREKKERFSLILESASTNQTSMYLCASRTRGGEGRETQYFGPGTRLLVL.

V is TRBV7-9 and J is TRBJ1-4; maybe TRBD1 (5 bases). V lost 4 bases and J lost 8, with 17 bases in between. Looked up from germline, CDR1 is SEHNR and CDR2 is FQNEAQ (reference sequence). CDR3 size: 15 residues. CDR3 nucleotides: TGTGCCAGCAGCTCCCTCTCGGGGCAAGGGGAAAAACTGTTTTTT. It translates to CASSSLSGQGEKLFF.

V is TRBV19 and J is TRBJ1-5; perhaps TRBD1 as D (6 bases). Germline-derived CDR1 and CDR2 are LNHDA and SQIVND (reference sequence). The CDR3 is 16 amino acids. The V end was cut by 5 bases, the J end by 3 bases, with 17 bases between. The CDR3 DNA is TGTGCCAGTAGTCAACCCCCAGGGGATTCCAATCAGCCCCAGCATTTT. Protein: CASSQPPGDSNQPQHF.

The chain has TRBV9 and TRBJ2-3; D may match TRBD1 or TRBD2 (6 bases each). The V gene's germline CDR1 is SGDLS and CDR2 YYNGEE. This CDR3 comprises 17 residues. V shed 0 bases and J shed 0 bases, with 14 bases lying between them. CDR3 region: CASSVAWGGTSTDTQYF. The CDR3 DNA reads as TGTGCCAGCAGCGTAGCTTGGGGCGGGACAAGCACAGATACGCAGTATTTT.

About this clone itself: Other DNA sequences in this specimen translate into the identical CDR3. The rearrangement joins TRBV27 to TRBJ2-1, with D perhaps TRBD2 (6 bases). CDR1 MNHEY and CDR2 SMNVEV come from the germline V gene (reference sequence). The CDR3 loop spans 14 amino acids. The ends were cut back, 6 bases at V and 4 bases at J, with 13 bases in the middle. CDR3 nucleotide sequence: TGTGCCAGCAGCCCCAGGGCGGGATACAATGAGCAGTTCTTC. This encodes CASSPRAGYNEQFF.

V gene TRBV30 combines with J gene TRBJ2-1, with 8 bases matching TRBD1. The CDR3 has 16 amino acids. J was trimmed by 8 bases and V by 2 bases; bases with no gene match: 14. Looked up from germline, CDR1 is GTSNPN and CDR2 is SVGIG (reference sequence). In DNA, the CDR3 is TGTGCCTGGAGTCAACCTTTCCGGACAGGGTTCTATGAGCAGTTCTTC. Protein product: CAWSQPFRTGFYEQFF.

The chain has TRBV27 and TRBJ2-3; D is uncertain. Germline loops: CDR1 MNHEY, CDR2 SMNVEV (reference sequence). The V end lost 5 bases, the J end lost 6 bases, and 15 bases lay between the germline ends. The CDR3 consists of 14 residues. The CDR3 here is CASSLFTPQDTQYF. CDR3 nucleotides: TGTGCCAGCAGTCTTTTCACCCCACAGGATACGCAGTATTTT.

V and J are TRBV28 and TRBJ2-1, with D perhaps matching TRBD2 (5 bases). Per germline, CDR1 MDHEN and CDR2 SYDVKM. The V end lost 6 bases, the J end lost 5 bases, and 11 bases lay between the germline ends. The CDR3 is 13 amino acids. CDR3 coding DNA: TGTGCCAGCAGCAATTGGCGGGACAATGAGCAGTTCTTC. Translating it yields CASSNWRDNEQFF.

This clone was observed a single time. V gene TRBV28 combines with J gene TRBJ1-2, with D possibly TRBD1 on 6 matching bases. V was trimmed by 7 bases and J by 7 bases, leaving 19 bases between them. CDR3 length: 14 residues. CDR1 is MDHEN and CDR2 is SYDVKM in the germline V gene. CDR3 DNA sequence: TGTGCCAGCACCCTGATAGGGGGGGCGGGTGGCTACACCTTC. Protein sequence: CASTLIGGAGGYTF.

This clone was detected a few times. This chain's CDR3 is CASSGGVPSPLHF. In DNA form, the CDR3 reads TGTGCCAGCAGTGGGGGGGTTCCGTCACCCCTCCACTTT. The J gene is TRBJ1-6, the V gene TRBV27, with D maybe TRBD1 (5 bases). Trimming took off 5 bases at V and 10 bases at J, with 12 bases between the two ends. This CDR3 contains 13 residues. The V gene's germline CDR1 is MNHEY and CDR2 SMNVEV (reference sequence).

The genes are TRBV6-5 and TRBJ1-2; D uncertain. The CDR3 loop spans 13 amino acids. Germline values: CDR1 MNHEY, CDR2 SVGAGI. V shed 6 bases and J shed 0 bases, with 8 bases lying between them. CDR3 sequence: CASSPSTNYGYTF. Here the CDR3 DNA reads TGTGCCAGCAGCCCCAGTACTAACTATGGCTACACCTTC.

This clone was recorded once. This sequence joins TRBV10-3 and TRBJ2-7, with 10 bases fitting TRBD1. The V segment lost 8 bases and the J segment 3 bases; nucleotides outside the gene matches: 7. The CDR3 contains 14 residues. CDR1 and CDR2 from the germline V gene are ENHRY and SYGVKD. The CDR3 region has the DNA TGTGCCATCTCCTCGGGACAGGGGCTCTACGAGCAGTACTTC. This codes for CAISSGQGLYEQYF.

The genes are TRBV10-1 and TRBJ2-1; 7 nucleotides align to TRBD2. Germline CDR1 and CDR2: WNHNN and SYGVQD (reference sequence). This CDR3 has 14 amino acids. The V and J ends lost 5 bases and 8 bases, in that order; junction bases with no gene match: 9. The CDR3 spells CASSSRAGVDEQFF. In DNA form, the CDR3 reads TGCGCCAGCAGTAGTAGGGCGGGAGTGGATGAGCAGTTCTTC.

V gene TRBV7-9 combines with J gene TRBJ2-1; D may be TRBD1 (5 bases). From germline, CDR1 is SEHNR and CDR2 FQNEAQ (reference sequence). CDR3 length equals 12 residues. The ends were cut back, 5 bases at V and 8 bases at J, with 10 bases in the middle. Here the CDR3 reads CASSHLGDEQFF. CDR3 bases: TGTGCCAGCAGCCACCTAGGGGATGAGCAGTTCTTC.

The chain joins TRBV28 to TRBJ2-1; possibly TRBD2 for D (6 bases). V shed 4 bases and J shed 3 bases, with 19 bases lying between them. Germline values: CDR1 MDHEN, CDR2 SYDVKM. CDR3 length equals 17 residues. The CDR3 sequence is CASSSGVAENHYNEQFF. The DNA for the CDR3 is TGTGCCAGCAGTTCCGGGGTAGCGGAGAACCACTACAATGAGCAGTTCTTC.

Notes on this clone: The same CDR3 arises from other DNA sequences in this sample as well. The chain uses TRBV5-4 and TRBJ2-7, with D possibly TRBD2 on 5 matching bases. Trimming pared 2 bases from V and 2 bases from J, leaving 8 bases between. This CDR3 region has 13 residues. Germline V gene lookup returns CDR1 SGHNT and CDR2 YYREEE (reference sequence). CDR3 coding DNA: TGTGCCAGCAGCTTAGGAGGAACCTACGAGCAGTACTTC. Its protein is CASSLGGTYEQYF.

In DNA form, the CDR3 reads TGCGCCAGCAGCCAGGCTAGCGGGTATGAGCAGTTCTTC. Translation: CASSQASGYEQFF. The chain carries TRBV4-1 and TRBJ2-1; 8 nucleotides align to TRBD2. The CDR3 contains 13 residues. Germline-derived CDR1 and CDR2 are MGHRA and YSYEKL. With V trimmed by 3 bases and J by 8 bases, 3 bases remained unmatched.

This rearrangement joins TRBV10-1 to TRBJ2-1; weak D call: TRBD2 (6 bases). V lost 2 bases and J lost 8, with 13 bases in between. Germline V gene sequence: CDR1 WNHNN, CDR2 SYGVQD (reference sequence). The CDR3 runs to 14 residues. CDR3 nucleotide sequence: TGCGCCAGCAGTGAGGTTACTAGCCTCCATGAGCAGTTCTTC. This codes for CASSEVTSLHEQFF.

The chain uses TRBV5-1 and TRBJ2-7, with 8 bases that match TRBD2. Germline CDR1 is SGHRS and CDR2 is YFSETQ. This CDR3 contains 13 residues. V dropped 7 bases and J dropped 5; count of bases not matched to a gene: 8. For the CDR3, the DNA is TGCGCCAGCGCGGGGGGTTCCCGCCACGAGCAGTACTTC. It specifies CASAGGSRHEQYF.

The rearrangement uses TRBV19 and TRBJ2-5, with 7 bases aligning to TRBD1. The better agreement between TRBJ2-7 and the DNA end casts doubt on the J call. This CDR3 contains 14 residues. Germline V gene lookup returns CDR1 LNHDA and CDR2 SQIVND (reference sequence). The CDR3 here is CASSLGQVTYEQYF. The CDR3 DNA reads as TGTGCCAGTAGCCTCGGACAGGTTACCTACGAGCAGTACTTC.